This T cell receptor beta chain was found in a study of blood T cell repertoires in COVID-19. As for the study in general: Donors in the United States, Italy and Spain gave samples during acute or convalescent COVID-19.

Source study methods: How many nucleated cells were present was estimated from reference gene primer amplification. Profiling relied on immunoSEQ multiplex PCR, and the TCRdb table lists in-frame clones only, not all of them. V and J calls and clone size are as listed in that table; D and trimming were resolved from the DNA. This table has about 340,000 clones, around 83% appearing once. The V gene's germline CDR1 is SGHNT and CDR2 YYREEE (reference sequence). This CDR3 region has 15 residues. Trimming left V 0 bases short and J 0 bases short, with 7 bases between. This chain connects TRBV5-4 to TRBJ2-1; D not certain. The source material was peripheral blood. The clonotype was recovered from a man under 40 with active or convalescent COVID-19. The CDR3 spells CASSLDLSSYNEQFF. DNA of the CDR3: TGTGCCAGCAGCTTGGACTTGAGCTCCTACAATGAGCAGTTCTTC. The whole variable domain, filled in from reference TRBV5-4 and TRBJ2-1, reads ETGVTQSPTHLIKTRGQQVTLRCSSQSGHNTVSWYQQALGQGPQFIFQYYREEENGRGNFPPRFSGLQFPNYSSELNVNALELDDSALYLCASSLDLSSYNEQFFGPGTRLTVL.